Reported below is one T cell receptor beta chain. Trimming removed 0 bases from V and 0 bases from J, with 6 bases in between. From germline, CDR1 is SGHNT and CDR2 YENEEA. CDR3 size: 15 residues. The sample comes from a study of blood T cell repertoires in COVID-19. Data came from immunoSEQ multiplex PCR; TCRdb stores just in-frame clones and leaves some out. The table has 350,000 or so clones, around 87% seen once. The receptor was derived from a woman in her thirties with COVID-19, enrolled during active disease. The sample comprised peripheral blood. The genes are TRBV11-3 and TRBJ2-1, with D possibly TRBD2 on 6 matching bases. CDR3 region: CASSLDGSSYNEQFF. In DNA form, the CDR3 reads TGTGCCAGCAGCTTAGACGGGAGCTCCTACAATGAGCAGTTCTTC.